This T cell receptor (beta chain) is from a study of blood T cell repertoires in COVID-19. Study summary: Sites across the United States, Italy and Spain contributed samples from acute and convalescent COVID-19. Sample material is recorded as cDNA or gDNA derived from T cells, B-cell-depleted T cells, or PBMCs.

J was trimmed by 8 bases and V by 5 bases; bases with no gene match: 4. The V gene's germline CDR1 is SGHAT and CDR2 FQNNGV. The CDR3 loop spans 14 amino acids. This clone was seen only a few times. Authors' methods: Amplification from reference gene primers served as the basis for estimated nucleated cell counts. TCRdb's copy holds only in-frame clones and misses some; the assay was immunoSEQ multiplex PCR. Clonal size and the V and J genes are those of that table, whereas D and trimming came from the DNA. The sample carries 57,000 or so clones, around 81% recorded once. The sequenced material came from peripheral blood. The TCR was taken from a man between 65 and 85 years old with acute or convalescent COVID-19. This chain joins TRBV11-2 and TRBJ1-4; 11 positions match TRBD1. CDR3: CASSPGQGVEKLFF. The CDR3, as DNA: TGTGCCAGCAGCCCGGGACAGGGGGTCGAAAAACTGTTTTTT.